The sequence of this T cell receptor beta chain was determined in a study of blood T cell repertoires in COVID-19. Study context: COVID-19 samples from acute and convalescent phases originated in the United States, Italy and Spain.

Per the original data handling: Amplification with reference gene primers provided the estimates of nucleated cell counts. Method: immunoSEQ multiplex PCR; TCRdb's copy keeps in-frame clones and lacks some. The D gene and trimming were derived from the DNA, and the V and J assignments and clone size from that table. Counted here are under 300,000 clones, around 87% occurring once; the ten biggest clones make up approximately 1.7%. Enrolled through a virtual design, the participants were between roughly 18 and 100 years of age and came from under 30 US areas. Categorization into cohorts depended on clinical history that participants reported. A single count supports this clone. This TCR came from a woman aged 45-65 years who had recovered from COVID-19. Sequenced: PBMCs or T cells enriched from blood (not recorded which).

CDR3 in DNA: TGTGCTAGTGGAGTGGACTGGGGCTACAATGAGCAGTTCTTC. Amino acid sequence: CASGVDWGYNEQFF. J is TRBJ2-1 and V is TRBV12-5; weak D call: TRBD2 (5 bases). The germline V and J ends were trimmed by 6 bases and 3 bases, with 12 bases remaining between them. Germline-derived CDR1 and CDR2 are LGHNT and FRNRAP. CDR3 length: 14 amino acids.